This T cell receptor beta chain appears in the sequencing data of a study of cytomegalovirus exposure and HLA in healthy donors. TCRdb's table, derived via immunoSEQ multiplex PCR, lists solely in-frame clones and lacks some. This sample carries 60,000 or so clones, more than 75% of them seen once, and the ten largest clones take more than 1%. Worth noting for this clone: Its antigen is undetermined.

The donors were part of the validation cohort, which consisted of about 120 subjects and was separate from the first cohort of under 750 subjects. Study-wide points: According to the study, 150 to 200 TCR beta chains were cytomegalovirus-associated. Subsequent analysis of the 120 or so validation repertoires found a tendency for first-cohort TCR clusters to co-occur. A classifier reportedly called cytomegalovirus status with high sensitivity and specificity.

There are 14 residues in the CDR3. Germline values: CDR1 SGHRS, CDR2 YFSETQ. Trimming shortened V by 0 bases and J by 2 bases, and 9 bases separated the two germline ends. Sequencing input: PBMCs. This chain links TRBV5-1 with TRBJ2-7; D call uncertain. The sequence was obtained from a man between 18 and 35 years old in good health and CMV-seronegative. CDR3 DNA sequence: TGCGCCAGCAGCTTGGGTGGCGGCACCTACGAGCAGTACTTC. Translation gives CASSLGGGTYEQYF.